A selection of T cell receptor beta chains follows, all from one sample in a study of T-cell memory formation after mild COVID-19. TCRdb passed the 5' RACE reads through MiXCR, listing each CDR3 protein once. Here the sample spans 44,000 or so distinct CDR3 sequences, less than 9.5% being singletons. Sequences were obtained from PBMCs or a T cell subset sorted from them (not recorded which). These receptors were collected from an adult woman who had mild COVID-19 (a few samples of this study predate the infection). Cell type and time point are not known. Each CDR3 is given with its conserved first and last residue.

CDR3 | V
CSASPGQGLASEQFF | TRBV20-1
CASRSRVRDREDNEQFF | TRBV7-9
CAISNSRQAYNEQFF | TRBV10-3
CASSQAPGNIQYF | TRBV14
CSAPKAGGTTTDTQYF | TRBV20-1
CASGGFNQPQHF | TRBV12-5
CASSFFTDTQYF | TRBV7-2
CASSRIRDGSYEQYF | TRBV6-6
CATSDSGVRTDTQYF | TRBV24-1
CASSSTAWREGRETQYF | TRBV7-8
CAISLDTGMNTEAFF | TRBV10-3
CASSLRIDTEAFF | TRBV7-6
CASSYGRSPLHF | TRBV6-2/TRBV6-3
CASSLDRTPGYEQFF | TRBV11-3
CSVGGMNYGYTF | TRBV29-1
CASKTAGVNTEAFF | TRBV6-5
CASSPQGNSYEQYF | TRBV7-8
CASSLRTSGTYEQYF | TRBV7-2
CATSDPITSGSYNEQFF | TRBV24-1
CASSLASMDTQYF | TRBV7-2
CALCQAGTYNEQFF | TRBV30
CASNKGEETQYF | TRBV3-1
CASSSQTGASYEQYF | TRBV7-2
CAGSRTSRFDGELFF | TRBV6-2/TRBV6-3
CASSEGTDSAEAFF | TRBV6-1
CATSLRQGSFDGYTF | TRBV15
CASSFLEGVNTEAFF | TRBV7-9
CATSASRAPQYF | TRBV24-1
CASSPALGAEQYF | TRBV9
CASRSTGISYNEQFF | TRBV2
CASSQDFSTVYEQYF | TRBV4-3
CASSPGDRGYEAFF | TRBV19
CASSSAGTGNAFF | TRBV7-3
CASSQVFRNSEQFF | TRBV3-1
CAISRTGNTEAFF | TRBV10-3
CASSQEGGRAFVTGELFF | TRBV4-3
CASSPDTSGYTF | TRBV5-1
CASSLDRRAATEAFF | TRBV11-3
CASSVDGQGRNEQFF | TRBV9
CASNGMAWDTQYF | TRBV7-9
CSARDRLAGGFFREQYF | TRBV20-1
CASSWSGGQTEAFF | TRBV5-1